This T cell receptor (beta chain) originates from a study of tumor-infiltrating lymphocytes in primary liver carcinoma. Study details: In every tissue type, samples returned a similar yield of roughly 3.65 to 7.5 million productive TCRbeta reads. Study observations and caveats: Relative to blood, tumors carried a significantly larger fraction of the repertoire in their top 250 clones (p = 0.039).

This clonotype was seen ten or more times. Its target is not known. Joint extraction of RNA and DNA used roughly 19-33 mg of bulk tissue that was unsorted. The cohort consisted of patients whose primary liver carcinoma was surgically resected. The study sampled five separate regions from each tumor. The template, around 520 ng total RNA, yielded TCR beta cDNA made with a constant-region primer. Researchers made the TCR beta libraries by running three nested multiplex PCR rounds with slightly modified ARM-PCR. TCRdb fed the multiplex PCR reads into MiXCR, producing one record per CDR3 protein. The sample has 100,000 to 150,000 distinct CDR3 sequences; 60% to 80% are singletons. The sequence was obtained from a woman aged 60 to 75 with primary liver carcinoma and hepatitis B virus infection. Specimen: liver tumor tissue from sampling region 3. Documented subset: tumor region T3, left-lateral pole.

In DNA, the CDR3 is TGCAGCGTCGGAGCGCTCGGGACAGAAGCTTTCTTT. Translated, it gives CSVGALGTEAFF. This chain links TRBV29-1 with TRBJ1-1; the D gene is possibly TRBD1 (6 bases). V lost 6 bases and J 8 bases, leaving 16 bases between the germline ends. This CDR3 contains 12 residues. Germline V gene lookup returns CDR1 SQVTM and CDR2 ANQGSEA.